This T cell receptor beta chain stems from a study of blood T cell repertoires in COVID-19. The CDR3 extends over 15 amino acids. The V gene lost 4 bases and the J gene lost 0 bases, with 12 bases spanning the gap. Germline V gives CDR1 LNHDA, CDR2 SQIVND (reference sequence). Clones were sequenced by immunoSEQ multiplex PCR, and TCRdb holds only the in-frame ones, with some missing. The profile shows under 250,000 clones, 83% of them singletons. This TCR was sampled from a woman aged 40 to 50 who had been exposed to COVID-19. Source material: PBMCs or T cells enriched from blood (not recorded which). This rearrangement joins TRBV19 to TRBJ1-1; D is ambiguous. Here the CDR3 reads CASSTLPGMNTEAFF. CDR3 coding DNA: TGTGCCAGTAGTACACTGCCGGGAATGAACACTGAAGCTTTCTTT.